The 27 T cell receptor beta chains below all came from one sample that was sequenced in a study of graft-versus-host responses after intestinal transplantation. No cognate antigen is known for these TCRs. Profiled with immunoSEQ multiplex PCR; TCRdb holds only in-frame clones, not every one. This table has about 100,000 clones, roughly 90% appearing once. Sequenced material: unstimulated CD4+ T cells sorted from spleen or lymph node cells, taken before transplant. Receptors originate from a human donor who was the organ donor for an intestinal transplant.

The gene calls are TRBV7-2 and TRBJ2-5; 9 bases map to TRBD2. The CDR3 totals 17 residues. V dropped 0 bases and J dropped 2; count of bases not matched to a gene: 7. Germline V gene sequence: CDR1 SGHTA, CDR2 FQGNSA. The CDR3 region is CASSLALVLAGQETQYF. The CDR3 bases are TGTGCCAGCAGCTTAGCGCTCGTTCTAGCGGGACAAGAGACCCAGTACTTC.

The chain combines TRBV6-5 with TRBJ1-2; a possible D gene is TRBD1 (6 bases). Germline-derived CDR1 and CDR2 are MNHEY and SVGAGI. The V end lost 8 bases, the J end lost 4 bases, and 8 bases lay between the germline ends. The CDR3 contains 11 residues. The CDR3 region has the DNA TGTGCCAGCGGCAGGGGCTATGGCTACACCTTC. This sequence encodes CASGRGYGYTF.

The chain recombines TRBV28 with TRBJ2-7; no definite D call. The CDR3 totals 14 residues. Germline loops: CDR1 MDHEN, CDR2 SYDVKM. Trimming cost V 7 bases and J 2 bases, with 15 bases left between them. Written as DNA, the CDR3 is TGTGCCAGCACTTCTTTGGCCAGCGCCTACGAGCAGTACTTC. Its translation is CASTSLASAYEQYF.

This chain connects TRBV21-1 to TRBJ1-3. TRBV21-1 counts as a pseudogene. CDR3 size: 13 residues. CDR3 sequence reads: CASSKPDRNTIYF. The CDR3 DNA follows: TGTGCCAGCAGCAAACCCGACCGAAACACCATATATTTT.

The gene calls are TRBV5-1 and TRBJ2-3, with D possibly called TRBD1 or TRBD2 (5 bases each). The CDR3 has 11 amino acids. The germline V gene has CDR1 SGHRS and CDR2 YFSETQ. V lost 5 bases and J 7 bases, leaving 8 bases between the germline ends. The CDR3 DNA reads as TGCGCCAGCAGTGGGGGAAATACGCAGTATTTT. Amino acids: CASSGGNTQYF.

V gene TRBV4-1 combines with J gene TRBJ1-5; D remains unclear. This CDR3 contains 16 residues. Per germline, CDR1 MGHRA and CDR2 YSYEKL. With 0 bases removed from V and 9 bases from J, the gap between germline ends came to 18 bases. The CDR3: CASSQDSFGARAPQHF. The CDR3 DNA reads TGCGCCAGCAGCCAAGATAGTTTCGGTGCTCGAGCGCCCCAGCATTTT.

J is TRBJ2-3 and V is TRBV15; 9 bases are shared with TRBD2. Germline V CDR1 and CDR2: LNHNV, YYDKDF (reference sequence). CDR3 length: 13 amino acids. V was clipped by 11 bases and J by 2 bases; unmatched bases: 5. The CDR3 nucleotides read TGTGCCGCCGCTAGCGGGGACACAGATACGCAGTATTTT. Protein: CAAASGDTDTQYF.

V usage is TRBV18 and J usage is TRBJ2-7; 8 bases are shared with TRBD1. The CDR3 contains 15 residues. The germline CDR1 and CDR2 sequences are KGHSH and LQKENI. The V and J ends lost 5 bases and 0 bases, in that order; junction bases with no gene match: 6. CDR3 residues: CASSGQGRDSYEQYF. The CDR3 nucleotides read TGTGCCAGCTCAGGACAGGGTAGAGACTCCTACGAGCAGTACTTC.

The chain has TRBV2 and TRBJ1-5, with unresolved D. Trimming shortened V by 2 bases and J by 1 base, and 3 bases separated the two germline ends. The CDR3 is 13 amino acids. CDR1 is SNHLY and CDR2 is FYNNEI in the germline V gene. CDR3 nucleotides: TGTGCCAGCAGTGAAAACAGCAATCAGCCCCAGCATTTT. This codes for CASSENSNQPQHF. Looking up the rest from reference TRBV2 and TRBJ1-5 gives the full variable domain: EPEVTQTPSHQVTQMGQEVILRCVPISNHLYFYWYRQILGQKVEFLVSFYNNEISEKSEIFDDQFSVERPDGSNFTLKIRSTKLEDSAMYFCASSENSNQPQHFGDGTRLSIL.

This clone showed up just once. V gene TRBV6-5 combines with J gene TRBJ2-7; D is possibly TRBD2 (5 bases). The CDR3 runs 13 residues. Trimming removed 2 bases at V and 5 bases at J, with 10 bases between. Germline V gene sequence: CDR1 MNHEY, CDR2 SVGAGI. The CDR3 bases are TGTGCCAGCAGTTACAGAGGGAGACACGAGCAGTACTTC. This gives the protein CASSYRGRHEQYF.

The chain recombines TRBV6-5 with TRBJ2-7, with 8 bases identical to TRBD1. The germline CDR1 and CDR2 sequences are MNHEY and SVGAGI. There are 15 residues in the CDR3. J was trimmed by 6 bases and V by 6 bases; bases with no gene match: 13. The CDR3 loop reads CASRGQETRSGEQYF. The CDR3, as DNA: TGTGCCAGCAGGGGACAGGAGACTCGTTCGGGCGAGCAGTACTTC.

The rearrangement joins TRBV6-1 to TRBJ1-4; tentative D call: TRBD1 (5 bases). The germline gives CDR1 MNHNS, CDR2 SASEGT. CDR3 length: 13 residues. Trimming removed 11 bases at V and 2 bases at J, with 12 bases between. The DNA of the CDR3 is TGTGCCTCATCGGACATGACTAATGAAAAACTGTTTTTT. This sequence encodes CASSDMTNEKLFF.

The CDR3 spells CASSPDGGSRDEQYF. The CDR3 coding sequence is TGCGCCAGCAGCCCGGACGGGGGCTCTAGAGACGAGCAGTACTTC. This chain uses TRBV5-1 with TRBJ2-7; D assignment may be TRBD1 or TRBD2 (6 bases each). Germline CDR1 and CDR2: SGHRS and YFSETQ. The germline V and J ends were trimmed by 4 bases and 5 bases, with 19 bases remaining between them. CDR3 size: 15 residues.

The chain employs TRBV5-1 and TRBJ2-3; D might be TRBD1 (6 bases). CDR1 is SGHRS and CDR2 is YFSETQ in the germline V gene. The CDR3 totals 16 residues. Between the trimmed V and J ends, which lost 0 bases and 3 bases, there was a span of 14 bases. This chain's CDR3 is CASSLGELRGTDTQYF. DNA for the CDR3: TGCGCCAGCAGCTTGGGGGAACTCAGGGGAACAGATACGCAGTATTTT.

This chain links TRBV5-1 with TRBJ2-3; D perhaps matches TRBD1 (6 bases). The CDR3 loop spans 19 amino acids. Deletions cut 4 bases from V and 0 bases from J, with 24 bases between. Per germline, CDR1 SGHRS and CDR2 YFSETQ. CDR3 DNA sequence: TGCGCCAGCAGCATATCCGGGACACATACGGGTACGAGCACAGATACGCAGTATTTT. Its protein product is CASSISGTHTGTSTDTQYF.

The V call is TRBV14, the J call TRBJ1-2; D might be TRBD1 (6 bases). V shed 1 base and J shed 4 bases, with 16 bases lying between them. This CDR3 contains 16 residues. The V gene's germline CDR1 is SGHDN and CDR2 FVKESK. The CDR3 is CASSQGGAGGLYGYTF. CDR3 sequence (DNA): TGTGCCAGCAGCCAAGGCGGGGCCGGGGGGCTCTATGGCTACACCTTC.

This chain connects TRBV18 to TRBJ2-7, with 10 bases matching TRBD1. Trimming took 6 bases from V and 0 from J; bases not matched to a gene: 5. The CDR3 spans 15 residues. Germline assignment: CDR1 KGHSH and CDR2 LQKENI. The CDR3 region has the DNA TGTGCCAGCTCCCCCAGGACAGGGGGCTCCTACGAGCAGTACTTC. Its protein is CASSPRTGGSYEQYF.

This rearrangement joins TRBV5-3 to TRBJ1-5, with 8 bases matching TRBD1. TRBV5-3 has ORF status, its function being uncertain. The junction had 15 bases not matched to a gene; V was cut back by 4 bases and J by 0 bases. This CDR3 has 19 residues. CDR3 sequence: CARSKGRQGTMGSNQPQHF. CDR3 DNA: TGTGCCAGAAGCAAAGGTCGACAGGGGACCATGGGTAGCAATCAGCCCCAGCATTTT.

In this sample, this clone turned up a few times. The chain carries TRBV30 and TRBJ1-4; D is ambiguous. Germline assignment: CDR1 GTSNPN and CDR2 SVGIG (reference sequence). The CDR3 length is 16 residues. Trimming shortened V by 2 bases and J by 8 bases, and 21 bases separated the two germline ends. In DNA form, the CDR3 reads TGTGCCTGGAGTCCCCCGGGCTCCACCCTGGGCGAAAAACTGTTTTTT. Protein product: CAWSPPGSTLGEKLFF.

The chain is built from TRBV6-1 and TRBJ1-1, with TRBD1 matching 8 bases. The length of the CDR3 is 16 residues. V was clipped by 4 bases and J by 4 bases; unmatched bases: 11. CDR1 is MNHNS, CDR2 SASEGT, per germline. The CDR3 sequence: CASSGGQGGGSTEAFF. The CDR3 nucleotides are TGTGCCAGCAGTGGTGGACAGGGCGGGGGGAGCACTGAAGCTTTCTTT.

This chain connects TRBV5-6 to TRBJ1-2, with 7 positions matching TRBD1. Germline CDR1 is SGHDT and CDR2 is YYEEEE. The CDR3 is 14 residues long. J was trimmed by 4 bases and V by 4 bases; bases with no gene match: 7. DNA of the CDR3: TGTGCCAGCAGCATTGGACAGGTATCCTATGGCTACACCTTC. Translated, it gives CASSIGQVSYGYTF.

The chain couples TRBV6-4 to TRBJ1-1; D is possibly TRBD1 (6 bases). Per germline, CDR1 MRHNA and CDR2 SNTAGT. The CDR3 is 20 residues long. Trimming pared 2 bases from V and 6 bases from J, leaving 31 bases between. CDR3 loop: CASSDPRADRRRDRRPEAFF. DNA for the CDR3: TGTGCCAGCAGTGACCCTCGGGCCGACAGGCGACGAGATCGACGCCCTGAAGCTTTCTTT.

V and J are TRBV2 and TRBJ2-1; TRBD1 matches at 7 bases. The CDR3 contains 16 residues. Germline V lookup: CDR1 SNHLY, CDR2 FYNNEI. Germline trimming cut 7 bases from V and 1 base from J; bases unmatched to any gene: 10. CDR3 residues: CASILQGIVSYNEQFF. DNA of the CDR3: TGTGCCAGCATCTTACAGGGGATTGTGTCCTACAATGAGCAGTTCTTC.

The V gene is TRBV5-1, the J gene TRBJ1-1, with a weak D call TRBD1 (5 bases). CDR1 and CDR2 (germline): SGHRS, YFSETQ. V lost 0 bases and J 1 base, leaving 10 bases between the germline ends. The CDR3 consists of 15 residues. CDR3 bases: TGCGCCAGCAGCTTGGACGGGACGGCGAACACTGAAGCTTTCTTT. Translating it yields CASSLDGTANTEAFF.

The rearrangement uses TRBV6-6 and TRBJ1-2; D is unresolved. Germline V gives CDR1 MNHNY, CDR2 SVGAGI (reference sequence). Deletions cut 7 bases from V and 2 bases from J, with 5 bases between. CDR3 length: 11 amino acids. The CDR3 loop is CASKENYGYTF. DNA of the CDR3: TGTGCCAGCAAGGAGAACTATGGCTACACCTTC.

V is TRBV19 and J is TRBJ1-2; D call uncertain. CDR1 LNHDA and CDR2 SQIVND come from the germline V gene (reference sequence). The CDR3 extends over 14 amino acids. V was shortened by 5 bases and J by 2 bases, with 12 bases between the two germline ends. CDR3 region: CASSPRVDNYGYTF. The CDR3 DNA is TGTGCCAGTAGTCCTCGGGTGGACAACTATGGCTACACCTTC.

The rearrangement links TRBV2 to TRBJ1-5; perhaps TRBD1 as D (5 bases). V was shortened by 6 bases and J by 5 bases, with 17 bases between the two germline ends. The CDR3 totals 15 residues. The germline gives CDR1 SNHLY, CDR2 FYNNEI. The CDR3 loop is CASSRDRERYQPQHF. The CDR3 bases are TGTGCCAGCAGCCGGGACCGAGAACGTTATCAGCCCCAGCATTTT.